A single sample is the source of the 30 T cell receptor beta chains below, sequenced in a study of regulatory T cells in long-lasting Graves disease. Time point defined: newly diagnosed GD, antithyroid drugs for less than 3 months. RNA isolated from PBMCs was used to make the TCR library. HTBI primers from iRepertoire and Arm-PCR of CDR3 regions yielded the TCR beta libraries. One entry per CDR3 protein, called by TCRdb with MiXCR from the multiplex PCR reads. The sample comprises approximately 400,000 distinct CDR3 sequences, around 15% of which are singletons, and 22% rests with the top ten. The sample in question was peripheral blood mononuclear cells (PBMCs), obtained at new diagnosis, from a patient treated with antithyroid drugs. Receptors were obtained from a female donor with Graves disease.

The CDR3 reads CASSRNGYTF. CDR3 DNA sequence: TGCGCCAGCAGCAGGAATGGCTACACCTTC. The rearrangement uses TRBV5-1 and TRBJ1-2; D not resolved. Germline V gene lookup returns CDR1 SGHRS and CDR2 YFSETQ. This CDR3 is 10 amino acids long. Trimming removed 4 bases from V and 6 bases from J, with 4 bases in between.

This clonotype was seen many times. The genes are TRBV4-1 and TRBJ2-1; D might be TRBD2 (6 bases). Deletions cut 1 base from V and 0 bases from J, with 10 bases between. From germline, CDR1 is MGHRA and CDR2 YSYEKL. This CDR3 has 16 residues. The CDR3 DNA reads as TGCGCCAGCAGCCAAGTAGGGGAGGTCTCCTACAATGAGCAGTTCTTC. Translating it yields CASSQVGEVSYNEQFF.

This clonotype has a count of ten or more. The chain couples TRBV11-1 to TRBJ1-1, with D unclear. The CDR3 has 14 amino acids. V lost 5 bases, J lost 5 bases, and 15 bases lay in between. The germline gives CDR1 SGHAT, CDR2 FQDESV (reference sequence). CDR3 DNA: TGTGCCAGCAGCCCAACGCGGGGTCAAACTGAAGCTTTCTTT. Amino acids: CASSPTRGQTEAFF. Filled out from reference TRBV11-1 and TRBJ1-1, the complete variable domain reads EAEVAQSPRYKITEKSQAVAFWCDPISGHATLYWYRQILGQGPELLVQFQDESVVDDSQLPKDRFSAERLKGVDSTLKIQPAELGDSAMYLCASSPTRGQTEAFFGQGTRLTVV.

This clonotype was seen repeatedly, ten times or more. The chain is built from TRBV12-3 or TRBV12-4 and TRBJ1-5; D possibly corresponds to TRBD1 (5 bases). There are 14 residues in the CDR3. V was clipped by 7 bases and J by 5 bases, with 15 bases between them. CDR3 DNA sequence: TGTGCCAGCAACATCAGGGAGTTGCATCAGCCCCAGCATTTT. Translation gives CASNIRELHQPQHF.

This clonotype was detected many times. A junction boundary mismatches the germline segment, possibly from a read error. This chain connects TRBV12-3 or TRBV12-4 to TRBJ1-6; no clear D. There are 14 residues in the CDR3. The CDR3 DNA reads as TGTGCCAGCACCGGGCCCTCCTCTAATTCACCCCTCCACTTT. As protein: CASTGPSSNSPLHF.

The J gene is TRBJ2-3, the V gene TRBV11-2; D unclear. Trimming removed 1 base at V and 2 bases at J, with 10 bases between. CDR3 size: 15 residues. Germline V lookup: CDR1 SGHAT, CDR2 FQNNGV. CDR3 nucleotide sequence: TGTGCCAGCAGCTTAGTTGTCACTTCCACAGATACGCAGTATTTT. Protein: CASSLVVTSTDTQYF.

This clonotype was found many times. This chain uses TRBV5-5 with TRBJ1-2, with D perhaps TRBD1 (5 bases). V lost 2 bases and J lost 8, with 10 bases in between. Germline CDR1 and CDR2: SGHKS and YYEKEE (reference sequence). The CDR3 has 12 amino acids. Written as DNA, the CDR3 is TGTGCCAGCAGCTTTCAGGGTCCCGGCTACACCTTC. Translation: CASSFQGPGYTF.

This clonotype was observed a few times. The V and J genes are TRBV7-9 and TRBJ2-3; tentative D call: TRBD1 (5 bases). Deletions cut 1 base from V and 0 bases from J, with 11 bases between. CDR1 SEHNR and CDR2 FQNEAQ come from the germline V gene (reference sequence). The CDR3 is made up of 16 amino acids. The CDR3 loop is CASSLGKGRSTDTQYF. Here the CDR3 DNA reads TGTGCCAGCAGCTTAGGAAAGGGGCGCAGCACAGATACGCAGTATTTT.

CDR3 sequence reads: CAARQGGTEAFF. The CDR3 DNA reads as TGTGCCGCCAGACAGGGTGGGACTGAAGCTTTCTTT. The rearrangement links TRBV10-3 to TRBJ1-1; 7 nucleotides agree with TRBD1. Looked up from germline, CDR1 is ENHRY and CDR2 is SYGVKD. Trimming removed 11 bases from V and 5 bases from J; junction bases left unmatched: 8. CDR3 length: 12 amino acids.

This clonotype occurred a few times. With a much larger clone just one base away, this may be a read error. The missing conserved phenylalanine or tryptophan at the end of this CDR3 makes a read error likely. V is TRBV10-3 and J is TRBJ1-6; D is unclear. V shed 0 bases and J shed 8 bases, with 5 bases lying between them. The germline CDR1 and CDR2 sequences are ENHRY and SYGVKD. The CDR3 sequence is 13 residues long. CDR3 nucleotides: TGTGCCATCAGTGAGTCGAGGGATTCACCCCTCCACATT. Translated: CAISESRDSPLHI.

This chain links TRBV7-9 with TRBJ2-3, with D perhaps matching TRBD2 (6 bases). Germline V gene lookup returns CDR1 SEHNR and CDR2 FQNEAQ (reference sequence). CDR3 length: 15 amino acids. The V end lost 5 bases, the J end lost 1 base, and 13 bases lay between the germline ends. The CDR3 is CASSPFAGRTDTQYF. CDR3 in DNA: TGTGCCAGCAGCCCCTTTGCGGGGCGCACAGATACGCAGTATTTT.

The table lists this clonotype with a few counts. The chain is built from TRBV10-2 and TRBJ1-1; D is perhaps TRBD1 (6 bases). This CDR3 is 13 amino acids long. Trimming cost V 7 bases and J 0 bases, with 9 bases left between them. The V gene's germline CDR1 is WSHSY and CDR2 SAAADI. CDR3 residues: CASKGGVNTEAFF. The CDR3 nucleotides read TGCGCCAGCAAAGGGGGGGTGAACACTGAAGCTTTCTTT.

Note on this clonotype: One end of the junction is discordant with germline, which a read error may explain. The chain recombines TRBV7-9 with TRBJ1-5; D is uncertain. The length of the CDR3 is 15 residues. Germline CDR1 SEHNR, CDR2 FQNEAQ (reference sequence). CDR3 sequence: CANSLTGLGNQPQHF. The CDR3, as DNA: TGTGCCAACAGCTTAACGGGGTTGGGCAATCAGCCCCAGCATTTT.

About this clonotype itself: It may be a read error: a sequence one base away is much more abundant. The chain has TRBV14 and TRBJ2-1; D remains ambiguous. The CDR3 loop spans 15 amino acids. Trimming left V 5 bases short and J 5 bases short, with 16 bases between. Germline V lookup: CDR1 SGHDN, CDR2 FVKESK. The CDR3 sequence is CASSSYFGQNNEQFF. As DNA, the CDR3 is TGTGCCAGCAGCTCTTACTTTGGGCAGAACAATGAGCAGTTCTTC.

CDR3 sequence reads: CSVKIPGGYQPQHF. The DNA of the CDR3 is TGCAGCGTAAAAATCCCGGGGGGGTATCAGCCCCAGCATTTT. The chain carries TRBV29-1 and TRBJ1-5; TRBD1 is a possible D gene (5 bases). Trimming took 6 bases from V and 5 from J, leaving 17 bases between them. The germline CDR1 and CDR2 sequences are SQVTM and ANQGSEA. This CDR3 spans 14 amino acids.

This clonotype has ten or more counts. The V call is TRBV20-1, the J call TRBJ2-1, with 8 bases that match TRBD2. The CDR3 length is 15 residues. The J segment lost 5 bases and the V segment lost 3 bases, leaving 9 bases of the junction unmatched. The germline gives CDR1 DFQATT, CDR2 SNEGSKA (reference sequence). The CDR3 DNA is TGCAGTGCTAGCGGACTAGCTAATCATGACAATGAGCAGTTCTTC. Translation: CSASGLANHDNEQFF.

This clonotype was counted only a few times. The chain carries TRBV18 and TRBJ2-5, with TRBD1 identical over 7 bases. Trimming cost V 6 bases and J 0 bases; bases outside gene matches: 10. Germline values: CDR1 KGHSH, CDR2 LQKENI. This CDR3 comprises 16 residues. The CDR3 region has the DNA TGTGCCAGCTCTCAATTCGCCGGGACAGACCAAGAGACCCAGTACTTC. Translation gives CASSQFAGTDQETQYF.

This clonotype was counted a few times. The chain couples TRBV29-1 to TRBJ2-7; D gene uncertain. The V gene lost 6 bases and the J gene lost 0 bases, with 18 bases spanning the gap. CDR1 and CDR2 from the germline V gene are SQVTM and ANQGSEA. The CDR3 runs to 15 residues. CDR3 DNA: TGCAGCGTCGCAAAAGGGTCCTCACCCTCCTACGAGCAGTACTTC. This gives the protein CSVAKGSSPSYEQYF.

This clonotype was found many times. The genes are TRBV15 and TRBJ1-4, with 7 bases fitting TRBD1. From germline, CDR1 is LNHNV and CDR2 YYDKDF (reference sequence). The CDR3 runs to 14 residues. V trimming: 2 bases; J trimming: 5 bases; junction bases outside the gene matches: 2. The CDR3 DNA sequence: TGTGCCACCAGCAGAAGACAGGGAAATGAAAAACTGTTTTTT. Protein: CATSRRQGNEKLFF.

This clonotype was found many times. The chain employs TRBV11-2 and TRBJ2-7; a possible D gene is TRBD2 (6 bases). The CDR3 extends over 17 amino acids. Germline V gene lookup returns CDR1 SGHAT and CDR2 FQNNGV. Trimming removed 6 bases from V and 3 bases from J, with 24 bases in between. The CDR3: CASSSEGTSHNRYEQYF. For the CDR3, the DNA is TGTGCCAGCAGTTCAGAGGGTACTAGCCACAACCGCTACGAGCAGTACTTC.

This clonotype was seen many times. The chain has TRBV19 and TRBJ1-1, with D perhaps matching TRBD1 (5 bases). CDR1 is LNHDA and CDR2 is SQIVND in the germline V gene (reference sequence). This CDR3 is built from 16 residues. The V end lost 2 bases, the J end lost 0 bases, and 13 bases lay between the germline ends. Here the CDR3 DNA reads TGTGCCAGTAGTATAATCGGCGAGGGGTTGAACACTGAAGCTTTCTTT. Encoded protein: CASSIIGEGLNTEAFF.

This clonotype was detected ten times or more. The chain couples TRBV27 to TRBJ1-1; D is unclear. V dropped 1 base and J dropped 2 bases, with 11 bases sitting between them. The CDR3 runs to 15 residues. Germline CDR1 MNHEY, CDR2 SMNVEV (reference sequence). The CDR3 sequence: CASSLFPGTNTEAFF. The DNA of the CDR3 is TGTGCCAGCAGTTTATTCCCGGGAACTAACACTGAAGCTTTCTTT.

The V call is TRBV7-9, the J call TRBJ1-2; D remains ambiguous. Looked up from germline, CDR1 is SEHNR and CDR2 is FQNEAQ (reference sequence). The CDR3 is made up of 16 amino acids. Trimming pared 5 bases from V and 4 bases from J, leaving 20 bases between. The CDR3: CASSLRRETLGYGYTF. The DNA for the CDR3 is TGTGCCAGCAGCCTCAGACGTGAGACCCTTGGCTATGGCTACACCTTC.

This clonotype has just a few counts. This rearrangement joins TRBV6-1 to TRBJ2-1; D uncertain. V was shortened by 5 bases and J by 5 bases, with 19 bases between the two germline ends. The length of the CDR3 is 16 residues. Germline CDR1 and CDR2: MNHNS and SASEGT. CDR3 protein: CASSPREGKANNEQFF. The CDR3, as DNA: TGTGCCAGCAGTCCCCGAGAAGGGAAGGCTAACAATGAGCAGTTCTTC.

This clonotype occurred many times. This chain uses TRBV12-3 or TRBV12-4 with TRBJ2-5, with D perhaps TRBD1 (6 bases). V lost 4 bases to trimming and J lost 5 bases, with 17 bases between them. CDR3 length equals 15 residues. The CDR3 bases are TGTGCCAGCAGTTCCACAGGGAATCGCATGGAGACCCAGTACTTC. Encoded protein: CASSSTGNRMETQYF.

This clonotype was seen ten or more times. The rearrangement links TRBV28 to TRBJ2-1; D might be TRBD2 (5 bases). V lost 3 bases, J lost 9 bases, and 12 bases lay in between. In germline, CDR1 is MDHEN, CDR2 SYDVKM. CDR3 length: 13 residues. CDR3 amino acids: CASSFSDGSEQFF. CDR3 in DNA: TGTGCCAGCAGTTTTAGCGATGGGAGTGAGCAGTTCTTC.

Concerning this clonotype: A much more abundant neighbour one base away suggests this may be a read error. The J gene is TRBJ1-2, the V gene TRBV12-3 or TRBV12-4; D unclear. Trimming shortened V by 4 bases and J by 5 bases, and 20 bases separated the two germline ends. CDR3 length: 16 amino acids. Here the CDR3 DNA reads TGTGCCAGCAGTTGGGCCGAGGCCGGAACGACTTATGGCTACACCTTC. It encodes CASSWAEAGTTYGYTF.

The chain recombines TRBV20-1 with TRBJ2-3; 7 bases align to TRBD1. CDR1 is DFQATT and CDR2 is SNEGSKA in the germline V gene (reference sequence). V dropped 4 bases and J dropped 3; count of bases not matched to a gene: 10. The CDR3 is 15 amino acids. CDR3 protein: CSAMPGGQGTDTQYF. For the CDR3, the DNA is TGCAGTGCTATGCCAGGGGGTCAAGGGACAGATACGCAGTATTTT.

The chain combines TRBV11-2 with TRBJ2-1, with TRBD2 matching over 7 bases. Trimming at V came to 1 base and at J to 2 bases, leaving 17 bases not matched to a gene. There are 20 residues in the CDR3. Germline values: CDR1 SGHAT, CDR2 FQNNGV. The CDR3 loop reads CASSLGPGLLLRSPYNEQFF. The CDR3 DNA sequence: TGTGCCAGCAGCTTAGGCCCGGGACTACTGCTAAGGAGCCCCTACAATGAGCAGTTCTTC.

J is TRBJ1-1 and V is TRBV12-3 or TRBV12-4; TRBD1 is a possible D gene (6 bases). This CDR3 region has 12 residues. Between the trimmed V and J ends, which lost 6 bases and 8 bases, there was a span of 13 bases. The CDR3 DNA sequence: TGTGCCAGCAGCTCGTGGGGGCGGGAAGCTTTCTTT. This sequence encodes CASSSWGREAFF.